Listed here are 32 T cell receptor beta chains from one sample, sequenced in a study of beta chain features in type 1 diabetes. Expressed TCRB transcripts were sequenced, since all the RNA that had been isolated was reverse transcribed. TCRdb's table, derived via immunoSEQ multiplex PCR, lists solely in-frame clones and lacks some. The sample carries about 650,000 clones, about an eighth recorded once. No antigen has been assigned to these receptors. Findings and limits, study-wide: Across all four CD4+ subsets, people with type 1 diabetes showed modestly shorter TCRB CDR3s.

The sequencing sample was made of naive CD4+ T cells from blood. These receptors all come from a man aged 30-40 years with type 1 diabetes.

This clone was seen more than once but under ten times. The rearrangement uses TRBV5-4 and TRBJ2-1; D not certain. The CDR3 spans 12 residues. The V gene's germline CDR1 is SGHNT and CDR2 YYREEE (reference sequence). Trimming took off 7 bases at V and 1 base at J, with 6 bases between the two ends. This CDR3 reads CASQRSYNEQFF. The CDR3 region has the DNA TGTGCCAGCCAGAGGTCCTACAATGAGCAGTTCTTC. The variable domain in full, with the rest retrieved from reference TRBV5-4 and TRBJ2-1, is ETGVTQSPTHLIKTRGQQVTLRCSSQSGHNTVSWYQQALGQGPQFIFQYYREEENGRGNFPPRFSGLQFPNYSSELNVNALELDDSALYLCASQRSYNEQFFGPGTRLTVL.

This clone was detected only a few times. The V gene is TRBV4-2, the J gene TRBJ2-5, with D uncertain. CDR1 is LGHNA and CDR2 is YNFKEQ in the germline V gene. This CDR3 is 16 amino acids long. The V and J ends lost 4 bases and 1 base respectively, with 16 bases between them. This CDR3 is CASSPLGMSLQETQYF. CDR3 coding DNA: TGTGCCAGCAGCCCCCTGGGGATGTCCCTCCAAGAGACCCAGTACTTC.

This clone was picked up a small number of times. The rearrangement links TRBV20-1 to TRBJ1-1; unclear D gene. Germline V gives CDR1 DFQATT, CDR2 SNEGSKA (reference sequence). V was pared by 3 bases and J by 10 bases, with 12 bases between. The length of the CDR3 is 11 residues. In DNA form, the CDR3 reads TGCAGTGCTAGTGAGATACGGGGAGCTTTCTTT. This sequence encodes CSASEIRGAFF.

V usage is TRBV6-1 and J usage is TRBJ2-5, with no clear D. The CDR3 extends over 13 amino acids. Germline V gene data show CDR1 as MNHNS and CDR2 as SASEGT. The germline V and J ends were trimmed by 7 bases and 1 base, with 10 bases remaining between them. The CDR3 here is CASNPISQETQYF. The CDR3 DNA follows: TGTGCCAGCAATCCAATCAGCCAAGAGACCCAGTACTTC.

This rearrangement joins TRBV6-5 to TRBJ2-7; D gene uncertain. V was shortened by 0 bases and J by 2 bases, with 5 bases between the two germline ends. This CDR3 has 13 amino acids. Germline V gene sequence: CDR1 MNHEY, CDR2 SVGAGI. The CDR3 nucleotides read TGTGCCAGCAGTTACTCCCGTACCTACGAGCAGTACTTC. It specifies CASSYSRTYEQYF.

This clone occurred a few times. The sample carries other DNA sequences with the same CDR3. The chain couples TRBV7-8 to TRBJ2-5; 7 bases map to TRBD2. The CDR3 has 13 amino acids. Unmatched junction bases numbered 2, after V lost 5 bases and J lost 2 bases. Germline lookup yields CDR1 SGHVS and CDR2 FQNEAQ. CDR3 amino acids: CASSLGLQETQYF. The CDR3 nucleotides are TGTGCCAGCAGCCTGGGACTACAAGAGACCCAGTACTTC. The whole variable domain, remainder taken from reference TRBV7-8 and TRBJ2-5, is GAGVSQSPRYKVAKRGQDVALRCDPISGHVSLFWYQQALGQGPEFLTYFQNEAQLDKSGLPSDRFFAERPEGSVSTLKIQRTQQEDSAVYLCASSLGLQETQYFGPGTRLLVL.

The table lists this clone with a few counts. Other DNA sequences from this sample encode an identical CDR3 as well. The rearrangement joins TRBV11-2 to TRBJ2-3; D remains ambiguous. Germline lookup yields CDR1 SGHAT and CDR2 FQNNGV. This CDR3 has 13 amino acids. The V end was cut by 1 base, the J end by 3 bases, with 5 bases between. As DNA, the CDR3 is TGTGCCAGCAGCTTAGCAGGAACAGATACGCAGTATTTT. Its translation: CASSLAGTDTQYF.

This clone came up a few times. The J gene is TRBJ2-7, the V gene TRBV30; D perhaps matches TRBD2 (6 bases). V shed 0 bases and J shed 4 bases, with 13 bases lying between them. The CDR3 runs 14 residues. Germline CDR1 and CDR2: GTSNPN and SVGIG (reference sequence). CDR3 loop: CAWSVQEGVYEQYF. The CDR3 bases are TGTGCCTGGAGTGTACAGGAGGGTGTATACGAGCAGTACTTC.

This clone appeared a few times. CDR3 nucleotide sequence: TGTGCCAGCAGCCAATCCCTAGCGGGGCCGTCGGGGAATGAGCAGTTCTTC. Its translation is CASSQSLAGPSGNEQFF. The gene calls are TRBV14 and TRBJ2-1; 9 positions agree with TRBD2. Germline CDR1 is SGHDN and CDR2 is FVKESK. This CDR3 comprises 17 residues. V trimming: 2 bases; J trimming: 7 bases; junction bases outside the gene matches: 12.

This clone was detected only a few times. The J gene is TRBJ2-1, the V gene TRBV15; TRBD1 is a possible D gene (5 bases). The CDR3 has 15 residues. Germline values: CDR1 LNHNV, CDR2 YYDKDF (reference sequence). V was pared by 5 bases and J by 5 bases, with 16 bases between. CDR3 sequence reads: CATSARLDSHNEQFF. DNA for the CDR3: TGTGCCACCAGCGCCCGCCTCGACAGTCACAATGAGCAGTTCTTC.

The chain uses TRBV5-1 and TRBJ2-5, with D possibly matching TRBD2 (6 bases). The CDR3 spans 14 residues. The ends were cut back, 5 bases at V and 4 bases at J, with 15 bases in the middle. Germline-derived CDR1 and CDR2 are SGHRS and YFSETQ. CDR3 sequence reads: CASRGDTGGETQYF. CDR3 DNA: TGCGCCAGCAGGGGCGACACCGGGGGAGAGACCCAGTACTTC.

This chain's CDR3 is CASSGQGLHEQYF. The DNA for the CDR3 is TGTGCCAGCAGTGGACAGGGCCTCCACGAGCAGTACTTC. J is TRBJ2-7 and V is TRBV6-5; 8 nucleotides agree with TRBD1. V was pared by 5 bases and J by 5 bases, with 5 bases of the junction left unmatched. The CDR3 consists of 13 residues. CDR1 and CDR2 (germline): MNHEY, SVGAGI.

The V and J genes are TRBV19 and TRBJ1-5, with D uncertain. The V end was cut by 4 bases, the J end by 4 bases, with 20 bases between. Germline V gene lookup returns CDR1 LNHDA and CDR2 SQIVND (reference sequence). The CDR3 totals 17 residues. CDR3 DNA sequence: TGTGCCAGTAGTACACGCCGTAAGCCAGTCGGGAATCAGCCCCAGCATTTT. This gives the protein CASSTRRKPVGNQPQHF.

This clone was counted only a few times. The chain links TRBV18 to TRBJ2-5, with D possibly TRBD2 on 7 matching bases. V lost 6 bases, J lost 2 bases, and 16 bases lay in between. CDR3 size: 15 residues. The V gene's germline CDR1 is KGHSH and CDR2 LQKENI. The CDR3 coding sequence is TGTGCCAGCTCCCCTGGAGGGGGGGGACAAGAGACCCAGTACTTC. Protein sequence: CASSPGGGGQETQYF.

The chain carries TRBV5-1 and TRBJ2-7; TRBD1 might be the D (6 bases). CDR3 length: 13 residues. The germline V and J ends were trimmed by 7 bases and 1 base, with 12 bases remaining between them. Germline lookup yields CDR1 SGHRS and CDR2 YFSETQ. In DNA form, the CDR3 reads TGCGCCAGCGCTCTTACAGGGTCCTACGAGCAGTACTTC. It encodes CASALTGSYEQYF.

The chain uses TRBV7-2 and TRBJ2-1; D may be TRBD1 (6 bases). This CDR3 comprises 15 residues. The V end lost 5 bases, the J end lost 4 bases, and 15 bases lay between the germline ends. Germline assignment: CDR1 SGHTA and CDR2 FQGNSA. CDR3 region: CASSPQADRYNEQFF. For the CDR3, the DNA is TGTGCCAGCAGCCCCCAGGCGGACAGATACAATGAGCAGTTCTTC.

There are a few counts of this clone. In nucleotides, the CDR3 is TGTGCCAGCAGTTACTCGAGGACTAGCCCTTCCTACGAGCAGTACTTC. It encodes CASSYSRTSPSYEQYF. This rearrangement joins TRBV6-5 to TRBJ2-7; 8 bases line up with TRBD2. CDR1 is MNHEY and CDR2 is SVGAGI in the germline V gene. V was pared by 0 bases and J by 1 base, with 5 bases of the junction left unmatched. The CDR3 extends over 16 amino acids.

This clone occurred a few times. The chain recombines TRBV27 with TRBJ1-5; D call uncertain. The germline gives CDR1 MNHEY, CDR2 SMNVEV (reference sequence). V lost 2 bases to trimming and J lost 4 bases, with 9 bases between them. This CDR3 has 14 residues. The CDR3 spells CASSLKVSNQPQHF. CDR3 coding DNA: TGTGCCAGCAGTTTAAAGGTGTCAAATCAGCCCCAGCATTTT.

This clone showed up just a few times. CDR3 residues: CASSLAGRGPRQPQHF. The CDR3 region has the DNA TGTGCCAGCAGCTTAGCGGGAAGGGGGCCAAGACAGCCCCAGCATTTT. The gene calls are TRBV7-9 and TRBJ1-5; 7 positions match TRBD1. Germline CDR1 reads SEHNR; CDR2 reads FQNEAQ (reference sequence). The CDR3 covers 16 residues. V was clipped by 0 bases and J by 7 bases; unmatched bases: 9.

This chain connects TRBV7-9 to TRBJ1-1; D is uncertain. CDR3 length: 13 amino acids. V lost 7 bases and J lost 1, with 10 bases in between. Germline CDR1 is SEHNR and CDR2 is FQNEAQ (reference sequence). CDR3 nucleotide sequence: TGTGCCAGCACTAACACTTGGAACACTGAAGCTTTCTTT. Protein sequence: CASTNTWNTEAFF.

The CDR3 is CASKGQGEAFF. As DNA, the CDR3 is TGTGCCAGTAAAGGACAGGGTGAAGCTTTCTTT. The rearrangement joins TRBV19 to TRBJ1-1; 8 bases line up with TRBD1. The length of the CDR3 is 11 residues. Losses at the gene ends were 7 bases for V and 7 bases for J; bases not matched to a gene: 2. Germline-derived CDR1 and CDR2 are LNHDA and SQIVND (reference sequence). Full variable domain (remainder filled in from reference TRBV19 and TRBJ1-1): DGGITQSPKYLFRKEGQNVTLSCEQNLNHDAMYWYRQDPGQGLRLIYYSQIVNDFQKGDIAEGYSVSREKKESFPLTVTSAQKNPTAFYLCASKGQGEAFFGQGTRLTVV.

This chain uses TRBV25-1 with TRBJ2-3, with D tentatively TRBD1 (5 bases). Germline CDR1 is MGHDK and CDR2 is SYGVNS. CDR3 length equals 14 residues. V lost 4 bases, J lost 4 bases, and 12 bases lay in between. The CDR3 DNA reads as TGTGCCAGCAGTGTTGACAGCCACCCAGATACGCAGTATTTT. It encodes CASSVDSHPDTQYF.

In its sample, this clone was seen a few times. The DNA of the CDR3 is TGTGCCAGCAGCCCTGAAATCGACAGGGTGAACTATGGCTACACCTTC. Protein sequence: CASSPEIDRVNYGYTF. The chain recombines TRBV5-4 with TRBJ1-2; 7 bases map to TRBD1. With 4 bases clipped from V and 2 bases from J, the junction kept 11 bases outside the gene matches. Germline CDR1 is SGHNT and CDR2 is YYREEE (reference sequence). The CDR3 runs 16 residues.

The genes are TRBV7-2 and TRBJ2-7, with D tentatively TRBD1 (6 bases). Germline V gives CDR1 SGHTA, CDR2 FQGNSA. The CDR3 loop spans 16 amino acids. The V gene lost 5 bases and the J gene lost 5 bases, with 22 bases spanning the gap. In DNA form, the CDR3 reads TGTGCCAGCAGCCGCCCCCCGAAGGGGGAAAGGAACGAGCAGTACTTC. Its translation: CASSRPPKGERNEQYF.

This chain joins TRBV9 and TRBJ2-7; a possible D gene is TRBD2 (5 bases). Germline CDR1 reads SGDLS; CDR2 reads YYNGEE. CDR3 length equals 14 residues. V dropped 4 bases and J dropped 2 bases, with 13 bases sitting between them. For the CDR3, the DNA is TGTGCCAGCAGCCCCGGGAACCCCACCTACGAGCAGTACTTC. This codes for CASSPGNPTYEQYF.

This clone was seen only a few times. The chain uses TRBV23-1 and TRBJ1-5, with 9 bases that match TRBD1. TRBV23-1 is known as an ORF, though its function is uncertain. V lost 2 bases, J lost 2 bases, and 4 bases stayed unmatched. The CDR3 contains 16 residues. The CDR3 loop reads CASSQPRDRGNQPQHF. Written as DNA, the CDR3 is TGCGCCAGCAGTCAACCCCGGGACAGGGGCAATCAGCCCCAGCATTTT.

This clone came up a few times. V usage is TRBV14 and J usage is TRBJ2-4, with TRBD2 as a possible D gene (6 bases). V was shortened by 3 bases and J by 8 bases, with 14 bases between the two germline ends. The CDR3 totals 14 residues. Germline lookup yields CDR1 SGHDN and CDR2 FVKESK. In DNA, the CDR3 is TGTGCCAGCAGCCAGACGGACGGGGGAGACATTCAGTACTTC. Translating it yields CASSQTDGGDIQYF. The whole variable domain, remainder taken from reference TRBV14 and TRBJ2-4, is EAGVTQFPSHSVIEKGQTVTLRCDPISGHDNLYWYRRVMGKEIKFLLHFVKESKQDESGMPNNRFLAERTGGTYSTLKVQPAELEDSGVYFCASSQTDGGDIQYFGAGTRLSVL.

This clone was counted between two and nine times. V and J are TRBV18 and TRBJ2-7; D not resolved. Trimming shortened V by 6 bases and J by 1 base, and 13 bases separated the two germline ends. The CDR3 spans 14 residues. From germline, CDR1 is KGHSH and CDR2 LQKENI. As DNA, the CDR3 is TGTGCCAGCTCTTCGGACGTTGGGTCCTACGAGCAGTACTTC. Amino acids: CASSSDVGSYEQYF.

This clone has only a few counts. The rearrangement links TRBV4-3 to TRBJ2-6; possibly TRBD2 for D (6 bases). Trimming left V 1 base short and J 0 bases short, with 7 bases between. Germline loops: CDR1 LGHNA, CDR2 YSLEER. The CDR3 is 16 residues long. The CDR3 protein is CASSQVGGSGANVLTF. As DNA, the CDR3 is TGCGCCAGCAGCCAAGTGGGGGGCTCTGGGGCCAACGTCCTGACTTTC.

There are a few counts of this clone. The chain has TRBV2 and TRBJ2-3, with D hard to call. Germline CDR1 reads SNHLY; CDR2 reads FYNNEI. This CDR3 has 11 amino acids. Between the trimmed V and J ends, which lost 4 bases and 12 bases, there was a span of 11 bases. The CDR3 nucleotides read TGTGCCAGCAGTGGGACGGTAACCCAGTATTTT. Protein product: CASSGTVTQYF.

This clone was detected a few times. The J gene is TRBJ1-1, the V gene TRBV25-1, with TRBD1 as a possible D gene (6 bases). Per the germline V gene, CDR1 is MGHDK and CDR2 is SYGVNS. The V end lost 5 bases, the J end lost 4 bases, and 20 bases lay between the germline ends. This CDR3 has 16 residues. The CDR3 DNA is TGTGCCAGCAGTCCAACCTCAGGGGATGGGGGCACTGAAGCTTTCTTT. Translation gives CASSPTSGDGGTEAFF.

This clone was observed a few times. This chain links TRBV5-6 with TRBJ2-7; no clear D gene. Trimming left V 1 base short and J 2 bases short, with 19 bases between. Germline CDR1 reads SGHDT; CDR2 reads YYEEEE. The CDR3 spans 17 residues. CDR3 coding DNA: TGTGCCAGCAGCTTGTCATTGGGTCGACTTTTAACCTACGAGCAGTACTTC. This sequence encodes CASSLSLGRLLTYEQYF.